This T cell receptor beta chain was sequenced during a study of PD-L1 blockade in urothelial cancer. The overall study: Patients' histories included 0 to 3 prior chemotherapy regimens. Timepoints chosen for blood analysis were 3 weeks (second dose) and 6 weeks after treatment start. A median of approximately 150,000 T cells was found in the blood samples.

The CDR3 is 16 residues long. Germline values: CDR1 MNHNS, CDR2 SASEGT. V lost 5 bases to trimming and J lost 5 bases; unmatched junction nucleotides: 8. Profiling relied on immunoSEQ multiplex PCR, and the TCRdb table lists in-frame clones only, not all of them. The sample consists of about 36,000 clones, 75% to 90% of them appearing once. The time point here: peripheral blood 6 weeks after treatment start. This receptor was identified in a man aged 40-49 years with urothelial cancer. This chain connects TRBV6-1 to TRBJ2-5; 13 nucleotides line up with TRBD2. This sample comprised PBMCs, obtained around atezolizumab (anti-PD-L1) treatment. The CDR3 here is CASSKGLAGVTETQYF. CDR3 DNA sequence: TGTGCCAGCAGTAAAGGACTAGCGGGAGTAACGGAGACCCAGTACTTC.